The text below deals with one T cell receptor (beta chain). Measured with immunoSEQ multiplex PCR; TCRdb has only the in-frame clones, and not every one. The sample includes about 540,000 clones, approximately 80% of them seen just once. This specimen comes from a study of shared T cell receptors in the human thymus. Another study also made use of these data, one on human thymus T cells. That study adds: Thymic resections from corrective heart surgery supplied the tissue. Related reports documented highly overlapping thymic repertoires among unrelated individuals.

The sequence was obtained from a boy under two years old with a congenital heart defect. Sequences were obtained from thymocytes.

As DNA, the CDR3 is TGTGCCAGCAGCTTGGGTCCGGGGGAACAAGAGACCCAGTACTTC. This gives the protein CASSLGPGEQETQYF. The chain links TRBV5-6 to TRBJ2-5; a possible D gene is TRBD2 (6 bases). The V end was cut by 0 bases, the J end by 2 bases, with 11 bases between. CDR1 SGHDT and CDR2 YYEEEE come from the germline V gene. This CDR3 has 15 residues.